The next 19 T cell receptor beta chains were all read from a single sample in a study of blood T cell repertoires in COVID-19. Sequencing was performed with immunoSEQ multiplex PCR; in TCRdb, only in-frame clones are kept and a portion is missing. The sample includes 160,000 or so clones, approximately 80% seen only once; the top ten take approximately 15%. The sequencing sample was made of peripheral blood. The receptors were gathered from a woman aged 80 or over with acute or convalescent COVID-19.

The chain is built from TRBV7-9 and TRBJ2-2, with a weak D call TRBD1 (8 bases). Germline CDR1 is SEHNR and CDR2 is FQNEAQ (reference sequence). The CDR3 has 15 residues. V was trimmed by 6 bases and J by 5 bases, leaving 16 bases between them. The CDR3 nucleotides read TGTGCCAGCAGAAGGAACAGGGGGGGAACCGGGGAGCTGTTTTTT. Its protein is CASRRNRGGTGELFF.

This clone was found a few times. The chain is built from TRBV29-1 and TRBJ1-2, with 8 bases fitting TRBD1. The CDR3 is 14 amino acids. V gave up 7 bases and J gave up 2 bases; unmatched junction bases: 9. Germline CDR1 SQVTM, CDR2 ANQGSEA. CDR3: CSALGQGENYGYTF. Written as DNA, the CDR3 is TGCAGCGCTCTTGGACAGGGAGAGAACTATGGCTACACCTTC. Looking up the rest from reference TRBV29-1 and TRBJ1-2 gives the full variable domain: SAVISQKPSRDICQRGTSLTIQCQVDSQVTMMFWYRQQPGQSLTLIATANQGSEATYESGFVIDKFPISRPNLTFSTLTVSNMSPEDSSIYLCSALGQGENYGYTFGSGTRLTVV.

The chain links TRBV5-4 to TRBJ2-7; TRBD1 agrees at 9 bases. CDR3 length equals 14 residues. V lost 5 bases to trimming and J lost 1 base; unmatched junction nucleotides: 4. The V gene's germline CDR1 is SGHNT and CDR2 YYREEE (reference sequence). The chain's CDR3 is CASRSGTGSYEQYF. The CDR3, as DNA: TGTGCCAGCAGATCCGGGACAGGGTCCTACGAGCAGTACTTC.

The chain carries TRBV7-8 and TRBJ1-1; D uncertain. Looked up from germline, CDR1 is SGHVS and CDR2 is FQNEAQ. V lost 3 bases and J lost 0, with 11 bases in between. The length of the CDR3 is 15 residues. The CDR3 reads CASSLSGQMNTEAFF. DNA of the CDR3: TGTGCCAGCAGCTTGAGTGGGCAGATGAACACTGAAGCTTTCTTT.

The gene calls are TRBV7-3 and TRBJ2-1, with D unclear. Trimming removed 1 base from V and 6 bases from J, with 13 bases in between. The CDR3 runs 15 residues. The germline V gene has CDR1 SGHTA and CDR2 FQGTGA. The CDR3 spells CASSLRALEGNEQFF. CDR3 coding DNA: TGTGCCAGCAGCTTAAGGGCCTTAGAAGGCAATGAGCAGTTCTTC.

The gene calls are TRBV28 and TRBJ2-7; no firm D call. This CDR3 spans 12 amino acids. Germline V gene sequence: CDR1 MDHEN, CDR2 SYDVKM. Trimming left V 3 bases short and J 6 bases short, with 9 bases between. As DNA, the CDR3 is TGTGCCAGCAGTTTGTCAGTGTTCGAGCAGTACTTC. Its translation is CASSLSVFEQYF.

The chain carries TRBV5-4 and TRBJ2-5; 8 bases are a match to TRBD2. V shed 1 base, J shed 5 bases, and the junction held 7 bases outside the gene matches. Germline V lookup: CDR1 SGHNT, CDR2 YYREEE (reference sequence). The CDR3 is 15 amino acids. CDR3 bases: TGTGCCAGCAGCTTGACGGTAGCGGGGATCGAGACCCAGTACTTC. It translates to CASSLTVAGIETQYF. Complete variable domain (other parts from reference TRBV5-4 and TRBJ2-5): ETGVTQSPTHLIKTRGQQVTLRCSSQSGHNTVSWYQQALGQGPQFIFQYYREEENGRGNFPPRFSGLQFPNYSSELNVNALELDDSALYLCASSLTVAGIETQYFGPGTRLLVL.

Here the CDR3 reads CASTAGVMNTEAFF. The CDR3 DNA sequence: TGTGCCAGCACCGCAGGGGTCATGAACACTGAAGCTTTCTTT. V gene TRBV6-5 combines with J gene TRBJ1-1, with TRBD1 as a possible D gene (6 bases). The CDR3 spans 14 residues. The germline V and J ends were trimmed by 7 bases and 0 bases, with 12 bases remaining between them. Germline CDR1 MNHEY, CDR2 SVGAGI.

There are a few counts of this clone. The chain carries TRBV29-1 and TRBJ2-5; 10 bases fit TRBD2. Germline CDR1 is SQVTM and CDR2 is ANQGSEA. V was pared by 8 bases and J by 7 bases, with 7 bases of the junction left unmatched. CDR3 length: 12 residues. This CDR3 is CSCGTSAGTQYF. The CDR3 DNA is TGCAGCTGTGGGACTAGCGCAGGGACCCAGTACTTC.

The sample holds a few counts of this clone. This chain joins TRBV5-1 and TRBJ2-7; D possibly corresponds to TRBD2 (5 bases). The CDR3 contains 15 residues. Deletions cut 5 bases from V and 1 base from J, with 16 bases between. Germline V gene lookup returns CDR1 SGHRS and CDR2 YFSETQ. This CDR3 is CASRLAANPSYEQYF. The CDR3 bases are TGCGCCAGCAGGCTAGCCGCTAACCCTTCCTACGAGCAGTACTTC.

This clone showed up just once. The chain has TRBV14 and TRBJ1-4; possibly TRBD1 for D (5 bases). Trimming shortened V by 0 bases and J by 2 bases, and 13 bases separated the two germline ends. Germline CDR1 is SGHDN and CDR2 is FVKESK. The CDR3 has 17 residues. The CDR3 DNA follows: TGTGCCAGCAGCCAAGATCGTGGGGGGATCACTAATGAAAAACTGTTTTTT. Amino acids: CASSQDRGGITNEKLFF.

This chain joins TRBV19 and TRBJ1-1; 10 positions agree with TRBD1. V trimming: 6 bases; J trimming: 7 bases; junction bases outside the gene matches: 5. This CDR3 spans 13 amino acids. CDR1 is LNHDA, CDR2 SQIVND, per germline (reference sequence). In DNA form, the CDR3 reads TGTGCCAGTAGAGACAGGGGGCCTGGTGAAGCTTTCTTT. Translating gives CASRDRGPGEAFF.

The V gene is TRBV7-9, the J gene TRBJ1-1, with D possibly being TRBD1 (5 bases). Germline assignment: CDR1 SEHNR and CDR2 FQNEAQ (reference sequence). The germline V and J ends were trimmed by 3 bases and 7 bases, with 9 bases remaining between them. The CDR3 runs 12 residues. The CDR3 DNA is TGTGCCAGCAGCTTGGGGCCCGGTGAAGCTTTCTTT. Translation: CASSLGPGEAFF. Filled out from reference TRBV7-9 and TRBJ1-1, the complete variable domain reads DTGVSQNPRHKITKRGQNVTFRCDPISEHNRLYWYRQTLGQGPEFLTYFQNEAQLEKSRLLSDRFSAERPKGSFSTLEIQRTEQGDSAMYLCASSLGPGEAFFGQGTRLTVV.

CDR3 residues: CASSLAPGLAGRTDTQYF. CDR3 DNA sequence: TGTGCCAGCAGCTTGGCCCCGGGACTAGCGGGCCGCACAGATACGCAGTATTTT. The chain links TRBV5-4 to TRBJ2-3; 12 bases fit TRBD2. The V gene end was trimmed by 0 bases and the J gene end by 1 base; junction bases not matched to a gene: 6. This CDR3 is 18 amino acids long. Germline CDR1 and CDR2: SGHNT and YYREEE (reference sequence).

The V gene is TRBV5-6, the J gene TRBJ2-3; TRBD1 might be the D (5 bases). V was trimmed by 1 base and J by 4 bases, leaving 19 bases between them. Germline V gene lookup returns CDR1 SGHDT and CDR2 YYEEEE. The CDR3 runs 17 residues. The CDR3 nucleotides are TGTGCCAGCAGCTTGTTTCAGGGTCTTGGCATCGCAGATACGCAGTATTTT. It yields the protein CASSLFQGLGIADTQYF.

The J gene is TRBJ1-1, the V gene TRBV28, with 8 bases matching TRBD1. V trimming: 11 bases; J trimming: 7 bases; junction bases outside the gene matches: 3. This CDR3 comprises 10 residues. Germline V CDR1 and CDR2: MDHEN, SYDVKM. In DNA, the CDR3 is TGTGCCGTCGGACAGGGTGAAGCTTTCTTT. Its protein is CAVGQGEAFF.

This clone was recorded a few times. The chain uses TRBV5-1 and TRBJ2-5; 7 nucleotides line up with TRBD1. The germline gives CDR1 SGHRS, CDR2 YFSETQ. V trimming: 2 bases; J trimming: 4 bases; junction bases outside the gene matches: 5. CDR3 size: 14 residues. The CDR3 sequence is CASSFLAGGETQYF. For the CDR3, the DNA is TGCGCCAGCAGCTTCTTGGCAGGGGGAGAGACCCAGTACTTC.

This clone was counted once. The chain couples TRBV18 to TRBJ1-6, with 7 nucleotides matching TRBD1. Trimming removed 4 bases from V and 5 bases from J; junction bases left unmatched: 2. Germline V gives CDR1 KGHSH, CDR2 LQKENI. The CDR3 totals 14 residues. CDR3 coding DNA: TGTGCCAGCTCACTCGGACAGGATAATTCACCCCTCCACTTT. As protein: CASSLGQDNSPLHF.

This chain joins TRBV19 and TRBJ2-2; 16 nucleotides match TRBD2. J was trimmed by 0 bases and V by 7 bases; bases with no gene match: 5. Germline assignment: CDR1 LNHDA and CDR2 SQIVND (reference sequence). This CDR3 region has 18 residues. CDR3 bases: TGTGCCAGTACCCGGGGACTAGCGGGAGGGACGAACACCGGGGAGCTGTTTTTT. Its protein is CASTRGLAGGTNTGELFF.